The rows below give T cell receptor beta chains drawn from one sample of a study of post-analysis software for immune sequencing data. TCRdb redid the calling of the PCR reads with MiXCR, one entry per CDR3 protein. The table has about 460,000 distinct CDR3 sequences, around 40% seen once. Sequencing input: blood. The receptors were gathered from a girl aged 5 to 17 with multiple sclerosis. CDR3s include the opening cysteine and the closing phenylalanine or tryptophan. A D gene is named only where the DNA matches it firmly. A row's size may be missing; if present it is once, few, many or a size class.

d_call j_call clone_size v_call cdr3_length cdr3_nt cdr3_aa
TRBD1 TRBJ1-1 NA TRBV28 14 TGTGCCAGCAGCCCCACAGGGGGACACACTGAAGCTTTCTTT CASSPTGGHTEAFF
NA TRBJ2-5 NA TRBV6-2/TRBV6-3 11 TGTGCCTGCAGCCACCTCAAGACCCAGTACTTC CACSHLKTQYF
NA TRBJ2-7 NA TRBV15 17 TGTGCCACCAGCAGAGATCGGTCTAACCGAATCTGGTACGAGCAGTACTTC CATSRDRSNRIWYEQYF
NA TRBJ2-1 few TRBV4-1 16 TGCGCCAGCAGCCATCCCCTTGCCTCCGCTAACAATGAGCAGTTCTTC CASSHPLASANNEQFF
NA TRBJ2-5 few TRBV20-1 14 TGCAGTGCTAGATCCTACCTATACGAAGAGACCCAGTACTTC CSARSYLYEETQYF
TRBD1 TRBJ2-1 NA TRBV6-1 19 TGTGCCAGCAGCAGGGACAGGGACCCCGGGGACTCATCCTACAATGAGCAGTTCTTC CASSRDRDPGDSSYNEQFF
NA TRBJ1-5 NA TRBV25-1 14 TGTGCCAGCAGTGAATCAAGGGTCCGTCAGCCCCAGCATTTT CASSESRVRQPQHF
TRBD1 TRBJ2-7 few TRBV5-1 18 TGCGCCAGCAGCTCGATGTCACTCTCGGGACAGGCTGAATACGAGCAGTACTTC CASSSMSLSGQAEYEQYF
TRBD1 TRBJ2-7 few TRBV6-6 14 TGTGCCAGCAACCCGGGACAGGGGACCTACGAGCAGTACTTC CASNPGQGTYEQYF
TRBD1 TRBJ1-5 NA TRBV2 15 TGTGCCAGCAGTTGGGGACAGGGAGCGCATCAGCCCCAGCATTTT CASSWGQGAHQPQHF
TRBD2 TRBJ2-5 NA TRBV10-2 15 TGCGCCAGCAGGTCTGTAGCGGGGAGGGGAGAGACCCAGTACTTC CASRSVAGRGETQYF
TRBD2 TRBJ2-5 NA TRBV7-3 15 TGTGCCAGCAGCTTAAGCGGCGGGAGAGAAGAGACCCAGTACTTC CASSLSGGREETQYF
TRBD2 TRBJ2-5 few TRBV6-6 15 TGTGCCAGCAGTTACGCCCGAGGGGTGGGGAGGGAGCAGTACTTC CASSYARGVGREQYF
NA TRBJ2-5 NA TRBV5-1 14 TGCGCCAGCAGCTGGGGTCGGGGGAAAGAGACCCAGTACTTC CASSWGRGKETQYF
NA TRBJ2-1 NA TRBV7-3 15 TGTGCCAGCAGCTTAGGTAAACAGACCTACAATGAGCAGTTCTTC CASSLGKQTYNEQFF
TRBD2 TRBJ2-4 many TRBV20-1 14 TGCAGTGCTAACGAGCGGGGGCGGAGAAACATTCAGTACTTC CSANERGRRNIQYF
TRBD1 TRBJ2-7 few TRBV7-2 15 TGTGCCAGCAGCCAACGGACAGGGAGCTCCTACGAGCAGTACTTC CASSQRTGSSYEQYF
TRBD1 TRBJ2-1 few TRBV7-8 15 TGTGCCAGCAGCCAAGTACAGGGGCGAGGTAATGAGCAGTTCTTC CASSQVQGRGNEQFF
NA TRBJ2-7 few TRBV7-8 14 TGTGCCAGCAGCTTAGTGATAGGGGGCTACGAGCAGTACTTC CASSLVIGGYEQYF
NA TRBJ2-1 many TRBV12-3/TRBV12-4 13 TGTGCCAGCAGTTTAGGCAGGTACAATGAGCAGTTCTTC CASSLGRYNEQFF
NA TRBJ2-1 NA TRBV7-2 15 TGTGCCAGCAGCTTAGAGGACTACTCCTACAATGAGCAGTTCTTC CASSLEDYSYNEQFF
TRBD2 TRBJ2-7 NA TRBV7-7 16 TGTGCTAGCAGCCCTGATGGACTAGCGGGGACATACGAGCAGTACTTC CASSPDGLAGTYEQYF
NA TRBJ1-1 NA TRBV29-1 13 TGCAGCGCCGCGGGGGTTATGAACACTGAAGCTTTCTTT CSAAGVMNTEAFF
NA TRBJ2-1 few TRBV6-5 17 TGTGCCAGCAGCTACGACGTAAGGGATACGTCCTACAATGAGCAGTTCTTC CASSYDVRDTSYNEQFF
NA TRBJ2-7 few TRBV5-1 12 TGCGCCAGCAGCGTGTTAGGTTACGAGCAGTACTTC CASSVLGYEQYF
NA TRBJ1-2 NA TRBV6-6 13 TGTGCCAGCAGAGTGGAGGGTTACTATGGCTACACCTTC CASRVEGYYGYTF
TRBD2 TRBJ2-1 few TRBV29-1 13 TGCAGCGTTACTAGCGGGGGAATCAATGAGCAGTTCTTC CSVTSGGINEQFF
NA TRBJ1-4 NA TRBV7-2 14 TGTGCCAGCAGGGAAAACCCAACTAATGAAAAACTGTTTTTT CASRENPTNEKLFF
TRBD2 TRBJ2-1 NA TRBV29-1 15 TGCAGCGTTCGCGTAGCGGGAGGGCCAAACAATGGGCAGTTCTTC CSVRVAGGPNNGQFF
TRBD1 TRBJ1-1 NA TRBV27 13 TGTGCCAGCACAAAACAGGGGGGCACTGAAGCTTTCTTT CASTKQGGTEAFF
NA TRBJ2-1 NA TRBV7-3 13 TGTGCCAGCAGCTTAAAGTGGGGAGACGAGCAGTTCTTC CASSLKWGDEQFF
NA TRBJ1-5 once TRBV20-1 17 TGCAGTGCTAGAGTGAGGGCAGGGAGGTTGTCGGGTCAGCCCCAGCATTTT CSARVRAGRLSGQPQHF
TRBD1 TRBJ2-6 few TRBV5-5 17 TGTGCCAGCAGCTACGACAGGGGGCCCTCTGGGGCCAACGTCCTGACTTTC CASSYDRGPSGANVLTF
NA TRBJ2-3 NA TRBV4-1 14 TGCGCCAGCAGCCAAGTTCGTAACACAGATACGCAGTATTTT CASSQVRNTDTQYF
TRBD2 TRBJ2-3 few TRBV29-1 16 TGCAGCGTGGGACTAGCGGGACGTAAAAACACAGATACGCAGTATTTT CSVGLAGRKNTDTQYF